This T cell receptor (beta chain) was recovered during a study of response to subunit inactivated influenza vaccine. This clonotype was detected only a few times. The antigen remains undetermined. CDR3 size: 14 residues. Trimming shortened V by 6 bases and J by 0 bases, and 12 bases separated the two germline ends. Each CDR3 protein is one row after TCRdb ran MiXCR on the RT-PCR reads. Of hundreds of thousands of distinct CDR3 sequences in the sample, roughly 20% were seen once. Whole-study results and caveats: A suggestion made by the authors is that each seasonal influenza vaccination recruits few new T cells.

The starting material was PBMCs from blood, obtained around 5 days after vaccination. This clonotype originated in a man aged 50 to 59 who received an inactivated influenza vaccine. The chain has TRBV12-3 or TRBV12-4 and TRBJ2-7; no reliable D call. This chain's CDR3 is CASSPDSSSYEQYF. CDR3 nucleotides: TGTGCCAGCAGCCCAGACTCGAGCTCCTACGAGCAGTACTTC.